This TCR beta chain was identified during a study of blood T cell repertoires in COVID-19. The CDR3 is 14 residues long. In germline, CDR1 is LNHDA, CDR2 SQIVND (reference sequence). As processed by the authors: Using reference gene primer amplification, nucleated cell counts were estimated. Profiled with immunoSEQ multiplex PCR; TCRdb holds only in-frame clones, not every one. That table supplies the V and J calls and clone size; D and trimming were determined from the DNA. The sample has hundreds of thousands of clones; 84% are singletons. Turning to this clone: An end of the junction does not agree with germline; a read error may underlie this.

This TCR was recovered from a man aged 30 to 45 with active or convalescent COVID-19. V gene TRBV19 combines with J gene TRBJ1-4; TRBD1 matches at 9 bases. Source material: peripheral blood. The CDR3 sequence: CASSMGGQGERLFF. The CDR3 coding sequence is TGTGCCAGTAGTATGGGGGGACAGGGTGAAAGACTGTTTTTT.